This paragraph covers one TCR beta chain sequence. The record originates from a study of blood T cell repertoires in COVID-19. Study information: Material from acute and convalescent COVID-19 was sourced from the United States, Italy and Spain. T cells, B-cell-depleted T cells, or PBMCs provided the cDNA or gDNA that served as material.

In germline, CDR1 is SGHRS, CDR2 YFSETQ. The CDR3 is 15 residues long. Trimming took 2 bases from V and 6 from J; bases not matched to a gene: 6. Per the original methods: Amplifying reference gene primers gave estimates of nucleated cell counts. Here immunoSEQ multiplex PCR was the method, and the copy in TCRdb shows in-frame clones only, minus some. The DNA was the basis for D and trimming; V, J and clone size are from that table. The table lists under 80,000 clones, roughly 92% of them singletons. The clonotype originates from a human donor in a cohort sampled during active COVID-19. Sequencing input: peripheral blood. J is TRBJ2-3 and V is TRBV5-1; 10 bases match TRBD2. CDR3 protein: CASSLAGGPADTQYF. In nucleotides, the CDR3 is TGCGCCAGCAGCTTAGCGGGAGGGCCAGCGGATACGCAGTATTTT. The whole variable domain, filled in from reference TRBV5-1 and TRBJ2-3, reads KAGVTQTPRYLIKTRGQQVTLSCSPISGHRSVSWYQQTPGQGLQFLFEYFSETQRNKGNFPGRFSGRQFSNSRSEMNVSTLELGDSALYLCASSLAGGPADTQYFGPGTRLTVL.